The rows below give T cell receptor beta chains drawn from one sample of a study of blood T cells in healthy people across ages. TCRdb re-analysed the 5' RACE reads in MiXCR, keeping a single row per CDR3 protein. In the table there are around 1.5 million distinct CDR3 sequences, around 55% of which are singletons. Sample: blood. The receptors stem from a man younger than 35 in good health. The CDR3 runs from the conserved cysteine through the conserved F or W. A D gene is named only where the DNA matches it firmly. Not all rows give a size; the values are once, few, many and, for expanded clones, a class.

.	TRBV4-1	TRBJ1-6	.	TGCGCCAGCAGCCAAGAGAGCCACTATAATTCACCCCTCCACTTT	CASSQESHYNSPLHF
few	TRBV10-3	TRBJ2-7	.	TGTGCCATCAGTGAGCGGCAGGGATCCTACGAGCAGTACTTC	CAISERQGSYEQYF
.	TRBV5-4	TRBJ1-6	.	TGTGCCAGCAGCCTGAGGCAGAACTATAATTCACCCCTCCACTTT	CASSLRQNYNSPLHF
once	TRBV6-2/TRBV6-3	TRBJ1-1	.	TGTGCCAGCAGTTTGCAGGTTCAGGTCGCTGAAGCTTTCTTT	CASSLQVQVAEAFF
.	TRBV5-1	TRBJ2-5	TRBD1	TGCGCCAGCACCCGGACAGGGTACGGGGAGCAGTACTTC	CASTRTGYGEQYF
.	TRBV12-3/TRBV12-4	TRBJ1-1	.	TGTGCCAGCAGTTTAGGGGTCAGGCTCACTGAAGCTTTCTTT	CASSLGVRLTEAFF
once	TRBV27	TRBJ2-2	.	TGTGCCAGCAGTTGGAGAGGGGCCGGGGAGCTGTTTTTT	CASSWRGAGELFF
once	TRBV10-3	TRBJ1-6	TRBD1	TGTGCCATCAAGGGGACAGCCAAGAATTCACCCCTCCACTTT	CAIKGTAKNSPLHF
many	TRBV6-1	TRBJ1-2	.	TGTGCCAGCAGTGAAAGAAAGGTGGAACACCTCTATGGCTACACCTTC	CASSERKVEHLYGYTF
.	TRBV20-1	TRBJ1-4	.	TGCAGTGCTAGACAGGCAACTAATGAAAAACTGTTTTTT	CSARQATNEKLFF
.	TRBV20-1	TRBJ1-1	.	TGCAGTGCTAAGCAGCACACTGAAGCTTTCTTT	CSAKQHTEAFF
many	TRBV29-1	TRBJ1-2	.	TGCAGCGTTGAAGATATGGAGGGCTATGGCTACACCTTC	CSVEDMEGYGYTF
once	TRBV27	TRBJ2-7	.	TGTGCCAGCAAGGGGACACCGGATGAGCAGTACTTC	CASKGTPDEQYF
few	TRBV11-1	TRBJ2-7	.	TGTGCCAGCAGCTTAAGACCCTACAATGAGCAGTACTTC	CASSLRPYNEQYF
once	TRBV5-1	TRBJ2-7	TRBD1	TGCGCCAGCAGCTTGGTTCAGGGGGCTAGAAGCTCCTACAATGAGCAGTACTTC	CASSLVQGARSSYNEQYF
few	TRBV4-1	TRBJ2-5	.	TGCGCCAGCAGAATGGGGGAGACCCAGTACTTC	CASRMGETQYF